Following are 16 T cell receptor beta chains from one sample sequenced in a study of shared clonotypes between healthy human individuals. As defined, naive CD8 cells were CD45RO-negative and positively selected for CCR7, with terminally differentiated effector memory CD45RA+ cells excluded. The assay was immunoSEQ multiplex PCR, and TCRdb's table has in-frame clones only and misses some. The sample gives about 2 million clones, roughly 94% of which show up once; 0.9% to 1.5% is in the top ten. What was sequenced was naive CD8+ T cells sorted from blood. The receptor set was obtained from a man aged 18-30 years in good health.

V usage is TRBV6-1 and J usage is TRBJ2-2; TRBD1 matches 10 bases. Germline assignment: CDR1 MNHNS and CDR2 SASEGT. The CDR3 is 15 residues long. V lost 4 bases and J lost 5; bases outside the gene matches: 4. CDR3 coding DNA: TGTGCCAGCAGTGCCGGGACAGGGGAGACCGGGGAGCTGTTTTTT. Its translation is CASSAGTGETGELFF.

The chain is built from TRBV13 and TRBJ2-7; either TRBD1 or TRBD2 may supply D (5 bases each). Germline V gene lookup returns CDR1 PRHDT and CDR2 FYEKMQ (reference sequence). V lost 1 base and J 0 bases, leaving 10 bases between the germline ends. The CDR3 consists of 15 residues. As DNA, the CDR3 is TGTGCCAGCAGCTTAGTCCGGGACGGCTCCTACGAGCAGTACTTC. Translation: CASSLVRDGSYEQYF.

V usage is TRBV9 and J usage is TRBJ2-3; 7 bases align to TRBD2. In germline, CDR1 is SGDLS, CDR2 YYNGEE. After removal of 0 bases from V and 5 bases from J, the junction contained 12 bases not matched to a gene. This CDR3 contains 17 residues. Written as DNA, the CDR3 is TGTGCCAGCAGCGTAGACCAAGGAGCGGGGATAGGAGATACGCAGTATTTT. Amino acids: CASSVDQGAGIGDTQYF.

The rearrangement joins TRBV14 to TRBJ1-4, with a weak D call TRBD1 (5 bases). This CDR3 is built from 18 residues. V was pared by 1 base and J by 2 bases, with 17 bases between. Germline CDR1 SGHDN, CDR2 FVKESK. DNA of the CDR3: TGTGCCAGCAGCCAAGGGGCCCTAGCAGGGTTGACTAATGAAAAACTGTTTTTT. Its translation is CASSQGALAGLTNEKLFF.

The rearrangement uses TRBV6-5 and TRBJ1-1; D gene ambiguous. This CDR3 region has 12 residues. V was trimmed by 5 bases and J by 1 base, leaving 5 bases between them. Germline loops: CDR1 MNHEY, CDR2 SVGAGI. CDR3 region: CASSRPNTEAFF. In nucleotides, the CDR3 is TGTGCCAGCAGTCGGCCGAACACTGAAGCTTTCTTT.

This chain links TRBV6-1 with TRBJ2-7; TRBD2 is a possible D gene (6 bases). V gave up 8 bases and J gave up 3 bases, with 17 bases separating them. The CDR3 totals 14 residues. Germline V gene lookup returns CDR1 MNHNS and CDR2 SASEGT. CDR3 in DNA: TGTGCCAGCCCGATCGGGACTCCCTTCTACGAGCAGTACTTC. It specifies CASPIGTPFYEQYF.

J is TRBJ2-7 and V is TRBV5-8, with D perhaps TRBD2 (6 bases). The CDR3 sequence is 13 residues long. Germline V gene data show CDR1 as SGHTS and CDR2 as YDEGEE. Trimming removed 4 bases from V and 1 base from J, with 9 bases in between. The CDR3 reads CASSVGTSYEQYF. The CDR3 coding sequence is TGTGCCAGCAGCGTCGGGACTTCCTACGAGCAGTACTTC.

This chain joins TRBV6-1 and TRBJ2-7; weak D call: TRBD1 (5 bases). The CDR3 length is 15 residues. Looked up from germline, CDR1 is MNHNS and CDR2 is SASEGT. Trimming took off 1 base at V and 2 bases at J, with 12 bases between the two ends. This CDR3 is CASSEERDRTYEQYF. Here the CDR3 DNA reads TGTGCCAGCAGTGAAGAGAGAGACAGAACCTACGAGCAGTACTTC.

The gene calls are TRBV11-2 and TRBJ2-3; 10 bases agree with TRBD2. Germline CDR1 reads SGHAT; CDR2 reads FQNNGV. CDR3 size: 16 residues. V lost 5 bases, J lost 0 bases, and 5 bases stayed unmatched. The CDR3, as DNA: TGTGCCAGCAGCCTACTAGCGGGGATAAGCACAGATACGCAGTATTTT. It is translated as CASSLLAGISTDTQYF.

CDR3 sequence (DNA): TGTGCCAGCAGTTACTCGGACAGGGTCATCGATGAGCAGTTCTTC. Its translation: CASSYSDRVIDEQFF. The chain joins TRBV6-6 to TRBJ2-1; 8 bases map to TRBD1. The ends lost 0 bases at V and 8 bases at J; junction bases unmatched: 6. The germline V gene has CDR1 MNHNY and CDR2 SVGAGI (reference sequence). The CDR3 has 15 residues.

The chain has TRBV28 and TRBJ1-3; 9 bases line up with TRBD1. The CDR3 runs 15 residues. CDR1 is MDHEN and CDR2 is SYDVKM in the germline V gene. V lost 5 bases and J lost 4; bases outside the gene matches: 6. The CDR3 region is CASSETGGGGNTIYF. The CDR3 region has the DNA TGTGCCAGCAGTGAAACAGGGGGCGGGGGAAACACCATATATTTT.

V and J are TRBV29-1 and TRBJ1-4; D possibly corresponds to TRBD1 (5 bases). V lost 7 bases to trimming and J lost 6 bases, with 30 bases between them. Germline CDR1 reads SQVTM; CDR2 reads ANQGSEA. The CDR3 runs 18 residues. The CDR3 loop is CSAGGGPDLTGDYEKLFF. The DNA for the CDR3 is TGCAGCGCTGGGGGAGGGCCAGACCTCACCGGGGATTATGAAAAACTGTTTTTT. The full variable domain, completed using reference TRBV29-1 and TRBJ1-4, is SAVISQKPSRDICQRGTSLTIQCQVDSQVTMMFWYRQQPGQSLTLIATANQGSEATYESGFVIDKFPISRPNLTFSTLTVSNMSPEDSSIYLCSAGGGPDLTGDYEKLFFGSGTQLSVL.

This sequence joins TRBV15 and TRBJ1-1; no clear D. CDR1 is LNHNV, CDR2 YYDKDF, per germline (reference sequence). This CDR3 is 14 amino acids long. Trimming cost V 5 bases and J 1 base, with 11 bases left between them. CDR3 DNA sequence: TGTGCCACCAGCTGGGAGGCACCGAACACTGAAGCTTTCTTT. Residues: CATSWEAPNTEAFF.

The chain couples TRBV4-2 to TRBJ2-3; D is uncertain. Germline-derived CDR1 and CDR2 are LGHNA and YNFKEQ. Trimming left V 0 bases short and J 2 bases short, with 6 bases between. This CDR3 is 14 amino acids long. The CDR3 protein is CASSQEMDTDTQYF. Here the CDR3 DNA reads TGTGCCAGCAGCCAAGAAATGGACACAGATACGCAGTATTTT.

This clone has only one observation. J is TRBJ1-2 and V is TRBV5-4, with 12 bases fitting TRBD1. Germline V CDR1 and CDR2: SGHNT, YYREEE (reference sequence). The length of the CDR3 is 15 residues. V shed 4 bases and J 5 bases; nucleotides not matched to a gene: 6. This CDR3 is CASSPGQGAYYGYTF. For the CDR3, the DNA is TGTGCCAGCAGCCCGGGACAGGGGGCTTATTATGGCTACACCTTC. Complete variable domain (other parts from reference TRBV5-4 and TRBJ1-2): ETGVTQSPTHLIKTRGQQVTLRCSSQSGHNTVSWYQQALGQGPQFIFQYYREEENGRGNFPPRFSGLQFPNYSSELNVNALELDDSALYLCASSPGQGAYYGYTFGSGTRLTVV.

For this clone: This same CDR3 is encoded by further DNA sequences in the sample. The chain is built from TRBV5-6 and TRBJ2-7; D uncertain. The CDR3 is made up of 14 amino acids. In germline, CDR1 is SGHDT, CDR2 YYEEEE. V lost 0 bases, J lost 0 bases, and 7 bases lay in between. CDR3 coding DNA: TGTGCCAGCAGCTTGGACCGAAGCTCCTACGAGCAGTACTTC. The encoded protein is CASSLDRSSYEQYF.